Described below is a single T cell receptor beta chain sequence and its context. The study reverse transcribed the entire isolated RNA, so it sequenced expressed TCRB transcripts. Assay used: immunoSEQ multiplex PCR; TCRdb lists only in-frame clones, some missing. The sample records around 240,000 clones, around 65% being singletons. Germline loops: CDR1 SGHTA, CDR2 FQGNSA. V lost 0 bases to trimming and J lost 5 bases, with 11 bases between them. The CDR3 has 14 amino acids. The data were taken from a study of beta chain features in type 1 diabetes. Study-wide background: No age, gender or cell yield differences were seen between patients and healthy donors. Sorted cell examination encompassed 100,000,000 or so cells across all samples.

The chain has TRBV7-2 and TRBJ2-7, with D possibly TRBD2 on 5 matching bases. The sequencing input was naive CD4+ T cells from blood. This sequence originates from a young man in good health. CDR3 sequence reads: CASSLAQVRDEQYF. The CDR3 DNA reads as TGTGCCAGCAGCTTAGCGCAGGTGCGGGACGAGCAGTACTTC. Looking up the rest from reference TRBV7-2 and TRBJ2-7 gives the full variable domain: GAGVSQSPSNKVTEKGKDVELRCDPISGHTALYWYRQSLGQGLEFLIYFQGNSAPDKSGLPSDRFSAERTGGSVSTLTIQRTQQEDSAVYLCASSLAQVRDEQYFGPGTRLTVT.